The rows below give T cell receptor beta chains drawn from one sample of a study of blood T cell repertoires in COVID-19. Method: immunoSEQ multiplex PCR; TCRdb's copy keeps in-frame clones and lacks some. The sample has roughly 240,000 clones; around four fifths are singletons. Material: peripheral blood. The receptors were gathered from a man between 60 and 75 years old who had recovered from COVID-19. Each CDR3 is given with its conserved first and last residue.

cdr3_aa: CASSRNTEAFF; v_call: TRBV6-5; j_call: TRBJ1-1
cdr3_aa: CASSLEGGYTSTDTQYF; v_call: TRBV11-2; j_call: TRBJ2-3
cdr3_aa: CASRTTGPRGYTF; v_call: TRBV12-3/TRBV12-4; j_call: TRBJ1-2
cdr3_aa: CASSIYRGEQYF; v_call: TRBV19; j_call: TRBJ2-7
cdr3_aa: CASSPGTGGSYEQYF; v_call: TRBV7-2; j_call: TRBJ2-7
cdr3_aa: CSVGLAGGRGNEQFF; v_call: TRBV29-1; j_call: TRBJ2-1
cdr3_aa: CASSLDRGKGKGYTF; v_call: TRBV6-5; j_call: TRBJ1-2
cdr3_aa: CASSQIQGSGYTF; v_call: TRBV12-3/TRBV12-4; j_call: TRBJ1-2
cdr3_aa: CASSPGTGVVADTQYF; v_call: TRBV9; j_call: TRBJ2-3
cdr3_aa: CASSGGTGYGYTF; v_call: TRBV11-2; j_call: TRBJ1-2
cdr3_aa: CASSSGQGINYGYTF; v_call: TRBV5-1; j_call: TRBJ1-2
cdr3_aa: CAISDGLNQPQHF; v_call: TRBV10-3; j_call: TRBJ1-5
cdr3_aa: CASSQSDRDTDTQYF; v_call: TRBV13; j_call: TRBJ2-3
cdr3_aa: CASSPPVGRGSYNEQFF; v_call: TRBV14; j_call: TRBJ2-1
cdr3_aa: CASSWGPTQYF; v_call: TRBV12-3/TRBV12-4; j_call: TRBJ2-5
cdr3_aa: CASSPRTATLGKRGVTDTQYF; v_call: TRBV28; j_call: TRBJ2-3
cdr3_aa: CATLRGGTEAFF; v_call: TRBV6-6; j_call: TRBJ1-1
cdr3_aa: CASRWGAGSGELFF; v_call: TRBV28; j_call: TRBJ2-2
cdr3_aa: CASSQGTGTMNTEAFF; v_call: TRBV5-4; j_call: TRBJ1-1
cdr3_aa: CSVTELNTEAFF; v_call: TRBV29-1; j_call: TRBJ1-1
cdr3_aa: CASSLSSYNEQFF; v_call: TRBV12-3/TRBV12-4; j_call: TRBJ2-1
cdr3_aa: CASSVGLSNTGELFF; v_call: TRBV9; j_call: TRBJ2-2
cdr3_aa: CASSPGLMNTEAFF; v_call: TRBV7-8; j_call: TRBJ1-1
cdr3_aa: CAWRRLAGPYNEQFF; v_call: TRBV30; j_call: TRBJ2-1
cdr3_aa: CASGPKDTQYF; v_call: TRBV9; j_call: TRBJ2-3
cdr3_aa: CASRSTRQGANEQFF; v_call: TRBV27; j_call: TRBJ2-1
cdr3_aa: CASSDRWRGENQPQHF; v_call: TRBV10-2; j_call: TRBJ1-5
cdr3_aa: CASSLAGGQNYEQYF; v_call: TRBV5-5; j_call: TRBJ2-7
cdr3_aa: CASSLAVRGQETQYF; v_call: TRBV7-7; j_call: TRBJ2-5
cdr3_aa: CASSYSNQGISPLHF; v_call: TRBV6-5; j_call: TRBJ1-6
cdr3_aa: CASSQVAGGSGELFF; v_call: TRBV3-1/TRBV3-2; j_call: TRBJ2-2
cdr3_aa: CASSLSAYQETQYF; v_call: TRBV7-9; j_call: TRBJ2-5
cdr3_aa: CASRTQGDYGYTF; v_call: TRBV19; j_call: TRBJ1-2